A single T cell receptor (beta chain) is shown here with its context. The antigen it recognizes is unknown. Base qualities are not provided; no much larger clone lies one nucleotide away. Systemically healthy Caucasian individuals from Russia, around 39 in total and aged about 6 to 90 years, were included as donors. Each donor gave ten milliliters of peripheral blood, collected into EDTA-treated Vacutainer tubes. Ficoll-Paque density-gradient centrifugation was used to isolate PBMCs, with at least 7 million obtained per sample. Trizol reagent was used to extract total RNA from the PBMCs, yielding at least 5 micrograms per sample. For every donor, an aliquot of PBMCs went through flow cytometry to measure the percentages of naive CD45RAhigh/CD27high T cells. The data originate from a study of blood T cells in healthy people across ages (dated by TCRdb to about 2015). Context from the whole study: Template switching captured roughly one uniquely barcoded TCR beta cDNA molecule per two T cells in model experiments. The donors were divided into four age groups: young (average 16 years), middle-aged (about 39), aged (about 61) and long-lived (roughly 88). The study analyzed two additional independent replicas of 1 million unique cDNA reads from the same blood draw for two donors, one aged 18 to 29 and one aged 80 or older. Donors of different ages were randomly distributed across sequencing lanes to avoid experimental bias. Using deep sequencing normalized with unique cDNA molecular identifiers, the study measured how TCR beta repertoire diversity changes with age. General findings and caveats noted by the study authors: The CMV infection status of donors was not known, potentially confounding age-related changes in expanded clonotypes. The long-lived group showed more naive CD4+ T cells, fewer expanded clones and increased TCR diversity than the aged group, suggesting age selection. As age increased, observed TCR beta diversity per million T cells dropped in a roughly linear way, and a significant reduction was already evident by age roughly 36. Bulk unsorted PBMC profiling prevented conclusive comparison of naive and antigen-experienced compartments. A strong correlation was found between observed TCR beta diversity and the percentage of naive T cells measured by flow cytometry. Estimates of total diversity based on one million sequenced T cells were considered lower bounds and underestimates.

The germline V gene encodes CDR1 SGHAT and CDR2 FQNNGV. The CDR3 contains 17 residues, cysteine and phenylalanine counted. Only the CDR3 DNA stays, 51 bases, in frame from base 1. Libraries came from 5' RACE. Sequencing was performed on an Illumina HiSeq 2500. A second PCR of roughly 7 to 11 cycles was performed with a sample-barcoded 5' primer and a J-beta primer mix. A template-switch 5' adaptor carrying 12 random nucleotides introduced a unique molecular identifier onto each TCR beta cDNA molecule. At least 3 million CDR3-containing paired-end reads were obtained from each sample. First-strand cDNA was synthesized from all RNA with the Mint cDNA synthesis kit, primed by a TRBC-specific oligonucleotide. Following uracil-DNA glycosylase treatment, a first 18-cycle PCR with universal primers M1SS and BC2_uni_R was performed on all cDNA. The authors' analysis ran thus. For normalization, 1 million high-quality reads, each with a distinct molecular identifier, were randomly selected from each sample. Reads sharing molecular identifiers were discarded rather than binned into consensus sequences. MiTCR, run with a Q25 quality threshold and the strictest error-elimination algorithm, handled CDR3 identification, clonotype clustering and error correction. A nonparametric unseen species model with Euler transformation was used to estimate a lower bound on total TCR beta diversity. TCRdb reworked the public reads: Q25 trimming with fastp, MiXCR clone assembly, productive beta chains retained. Every CDR3 protein is listed once, alongside the most common genes and DNA of its rows. What appears here as the V and J calls and clone size reflects TCRdb's work, not the paper's. A total of over 600,000 distinct CDR3 sequences appear in this sample, roughly 41% of them only once. Of the sample, 25% to 35% falls within the top ten clones.

The clonotype originates from a man older than 75 in good health. This chain is built from TRBV11-2 and TRBJ2-1; the D gene lacks a confident call. The J call may be mistaken, given a closer DNA end match to TRBJ2-7. Sequencing was carried out using blood. The CDR3 region: CASSLVGPRPDYNEQYF. DNA sequence: TGTGCCAGCAGCTTAGTTGGCCCTCGACCTGATTACAATGAGCAGTACTTC.